Each of the 17 T cell receptor beta chains below was sequenced from the same sample in a study of T cells in Graves' hyperthyroidism and ophthalmopathy. Amplification yielded TCR beta CDR3 regions, with RNA transcripts as the source. First-round RT-PCR with HTBI primers amplified the TCR CDR3 region. TCRdb ran MiXCR on the multiplex PCR reads and lists one entry per CDR3 protein. This sample carries 300,000 to 450,000 distinct CDR3 sequences, around 25% of them seen once, and the ten largest clones take less than 75%. The sample was blood. The receptors shown here come from a man aged 45-60 years with Graves' hyperthyroidism.

This clonotype was recorded at least ten times. The chain has TRBV11-2 and TRBJ1-5; a weak D match, TRBD1 (5 bases). CDR1 SGHAT and CDR2 FQNNGV come from the germline V gene. V dropped 4 bases and J dropped 7 bases, with 14 bases sitting between them. The CDR3 is made up of 14 amino acids. The CDR3 DNA reads as TGTGCCAGCAGCTCAACAGGTCAGGGACAGCCCCAGCATTTT. It encodes CASSSTGQGQPQHF.

The rearrangement joins TRBV13 to TRBJ2-1; 10 bases agree with TRBD2. With V trimmed by 5 bases and J by 6 bases, 7 bases remained unmatched. The length of the CDR3 is 15 residues. Germline V gene sequence: CDR1 PRHDT, CDR2 FYEKMQ (reference sequence). CDR3 in amino acids: CASSLGLAVCNEQFF. In nucleotides, the CDR3 is TGTGCCAGCAGCCTCGGACTAGCGGTATGCAATGAGCAGTTCTTC. The variable domain in full, completed from reference TRBV13 and TRBJ2-1, reads AAGVIQSPRHLIKEKRETATLKCYPIPRHDTVYWYQQGPGQDPQFLISFYEKMQSDKGSIPDRFSAQQFSDYHSELNMSSLELGDSALYFCASSLGLAVCNEQFFGPGTRLTVL.

In this sample, this clonotype turned up a few times. This chain links TRBV9 with TRBJ2-1, with 11 bases identical to TRBD1. This CDR3 comprises 14 residues. Germline V gene sequence: CDR1 SGDLS, CDR2 YYNGEE. Unmatched junction bases numbered 5, after V lost 4 bases and J lost 8 bases. The CDR3 bases are TGTGCCAGCAGCACCGGGACAGGGGGATATGAGCAGTTCTTC. It is translated as CASSTGTGGYEQFF.

This chain uses TRBV19 with TRBJ2-7; 7 bases line up with TRBD1. Germline trimming cut 4 bases from V and 0 bases from J; bases unmatched to any gene: 3. Germline CDR1 and CDR2: LNHDA and SQIVND (reference sequence). The CDR3 runs 14 residues. The CDR3 protein is CASSRGQSSYEQYF. The CDR3 bases are TGTGCCAGTAGTAGGGGACAGAGCTCCTACGAGCAGTACTTC.

A few counts support this clonotype. The genes are TRBV20-1 and TRBJ2-7; D not certain. Germline V gene lookup returns CDR1 DFQATT and CDR2 SNEGSKA (reference sequence). Trimming removed 6 bases at V and 4 bases at J, with 13 bases between. The CDR3 contains 12 residues. The CDR3 here is CSARLDQYEQYF. CDR3 DNA: TGCAGTGCAAGACTCGACCAGTACGAGCAGTACTTC.

Only a few counts were recorded for this clonotype. For the CDR3, the DNA is TGTGCCAGCAGTGAGAGTAGCGGGAGGGCTCCAACCGGGGAGCTGTTTTTT. Encoded protein: CASSESSGRAPTGELFF. The chain recombines TRBV2 with TRBJ2-2; 11 bases fit TRBD2. CDR1 is SNHLY and CDR2 is FYNNEI in the germline V gene. The CDR3 has 17 residues. V lost 3 bases to trimming and J lost 5 bases; unmatched junction nucleotides: 8. Based on the CDR3 plus reference TRBV2 and TRBJ2-2, the full variable domain is EPEVTQTPSHQVTQMGQEVILRCVPISNHLYFYWYRQILGQKVEFLVSFYNNEISEKSEIFDDQFSVERPDGSNFTLKIRSTKLEDSAMYFCASSESSGRAPTGELFFGEGSRLTVL.

The chain couples TRBV3-1 to TRBJ2-2; possibly TRBD1 for D (5 bases). CDR3 length: 17 residues. Trimming stripped 0 bases from V and 1 base from J, with 12 bases between. CDR1 and CDR2 (germline): LGHDT, YNNKEL (reference sequence). This CDR3 is CASSQERSGLNTGELFF. Written as DNA, the CDR3 is TGTGCCAGCAGCCAAGAACGTTCAGGGTTGAACACCGGGGAGCTGTTTTTT.

This clonotype was seen repeatedly, ten times or more. The chain combines TRBV12-3 or TRBV12-4 with TRBJ2-7; TRBD2 is a possible D gene (5 bases). V shed 7 bases and J shed 0 bases, with 16 bases lying between them. The CDR3 is 15 residues long. In nucleotides, the CDR3 is TGTGCCAGCACCCTGGCCGGAGCGGTCTCCTACGAGCAGTACTTC. This gives the protein CASTLAGAVSYEQYF.

CDR3 in amino acids: CASSFGHEGGNSPLHF. CDR3 bases: TGTGCCAGCAGTTTTGGACACGAGGGAGGCAATTCACCCCTCCACTTT. The genes are TRBV27 and TRBJ1-6; TRBD1 is a possible D gene (5 bases). Between the trimmed V and J ends, which lost 3 bases and 7 bases, there was a span of 16 bases. This CDR3 region has 16 residues. The germline V gene has CDR1 MNHEY and CDR2 SMNVEV (reference sequence).

V is TRBV6-1 and J is TRBJ2-5, with D maybe TRBD2 (5 bases). The length of the CDR3 is 12 residues. Germline loops: CDR1 MNHNS, CDR2 SASEGT. Between the trimmed V and J ends, which lost 2 bases and 5 bases, there was a span of 6 bases. The DNA of the CDR3 is TGTGCCAGCAGTGAAAGGAGGGAGACCCAGTACTTC. Its translation: CASSERRETQYF.

This clonotype was counted ten times or more. This chain uses TRBV2 with TRBJ1-1; unclear D gene. Looked up from germline, CDR1 is SNHLY and CDR2 is FYNNEI. The V and J ends lost 4 bases and 3 bases respectively, with 6 bases between them. There are 12 residues in the CDR3. The chain's CDR3 is CASSVRYTEAFF. CDR3 bases: TGTGCCAGCAGTGTTAGGTACACTGAAGCTTTCTTT.

This clonotype was seen more than once but under ten times. This chain joins TRBV7-9 and TRBJ1-2; 7 bases fit TRBD1. V lost 4 bases and J lost 4; bases outside the gene matches: 24. Per germline, CDR1 SEHNR and CDR2 FQNEAQ (reference sequence). The CDR3 contains 20 residues. CDR3 nucleotide sequence: TGTGCCAGCAGCTCCTCCGGTATTGGGACAGCAATTATATTGCGCTATGGCTACACCTTC. As protein: CASSSSGIGTAIILRYGYTF.

The V and J genes are TRBV5-1 and TRBJ2-5; a possible D gene is TRBD2 (6 bases). CDR1 SGHRS and CDR2 YFSETQ come from the germline V gene. The CDR3 runs 14 residues. The V end was cut by 3 bases, the J end by 2 bases, with 11 bases between. The CDR3 DNA sequence: TGCGCCAGCAGCTGGAGGGGAATTCAAGAGACCCAGTACTTC. Its translation: CASSWRGIQETQYF.

The chain has TRBV5-4 and TRBJ2-4; D tentatively fits TRBD1 or TRBD2 (6 bases each). Germline CDR1 and CDR2: SGHNT and YYREEE (reference sequence). The V end was cut by 1 base, the J end by 0 bases, with 11 bases between. This CDR3 region has 16 residues. DNA for the CDR3: TGTGCCAGCAGCTTGAAGGGGGGCCTAGCCAAAAACATTCAGTACTTC. This translates into CASSLKGGLAKNIQYF.

This clonotype was seen only a few times. V is TRBV5-6 and J is TRBJ2-1; D gene ambiguous. This CDR3 spans 13 amino acids. In germline, CDR1 is SGHDT, CDR2 YYEEEE. Trimming stripped 3 bases from V and 9 bases from J, with 13 bases between. The CDR3: CASSSAQFGEQFF. The CDR3 region has the DNA TGTGCCAGCAGCTCAGCACAGTTCGGTGAGCAGTTCTTC.

Ten or more counts support this clonotype. The chain combines TRBV20-1 with TRBJ2-5, with D possibly being TRBD2 (5 bases). Germline CDR1 is DFQATT and CDR2 is SNEGSKA (reference sequence). CDR3 size: 15 residues. The V and J ends lost 0 bases and 4 bases respectively, with 15 bases between them. The CDR3, as DNA: TGCAGTGCTAGAGATGGATCGTCTGCGGGAGAGACCCAGTACTTC. This encodes CSARDGSSAGETQYF.

This clonotype was observed a handful of times. The CDR3 region is CASSQEDRAENQPQHF. CDR3 nucleotide sequence: TGTGCCAGCAGCCAAGAAGACAGGGCGGAGAATCAGCCCCAGCATTTT. This chain uses TRBV14 with TRBJ1-5, with 7 bases matching TRBD1. The germline V gene has CDR1 SGHDN and CDR2 FVKESK. The CDR3 is made up of 16 amino acids. V trimming: 0 bases; J trimming: 4 bases; junction bases outside the gene matches: 6. The full variable domain, its missing parts supplied by reference TRBV14 and TRBJ1-5, is EAGVTQFPSHSVIEKGQTVTLRCDPISGHDNLYWYRRVMGKEIKFLLHFVKESKQDESGMPNNRFLAERTGGTYSTLKVQPAELEDSGVYFCASSQEDRAENQPQHFGDGTRLSIL.